These 17 T cell receptor beta chains share one sample of origin, sequenced in a study of cytomegalovirus exposure and HLA in healthy donors. PCR employed 60 Vbeta and 13 Jbeta primers. Using immunoSEQ multiplex PCR, the repertoire was profiled, and TCRdb retains in-frame clones only, with some absent. The sample carries 200,000 or so clones, approximately 82% recorded once. Specimen: PBMCs. The receptors come from a male donor in good health and CMV-seronegative.

A few counts support this clone. The V and J genes are TRBV7-2 and TRBJ1-5; 12 nucleotides agree with TRBD1. In germline, CDR1 is SGHTA, CDR2 FQGNSA. The V and J ends lost 1 base and 4 bases, in that order; junction bases with no gene match: 5. The CDR3 sequence is 17 residues long. The CDR3 here is CASSLGRDRGRNQPQHF. For the CDR3, the DNA is TGTGCCAGCAGCTTAGGTCGGGACAGGGGGCGTAATCAGCCCCAGCATTTT.

The chain joins TRBV5-8 to TRBJ2-3, with D unclear. Germline CDR1 and CDR2: SGHTS and YDEGEE. The V end lost 3 bases, the J end lost 3 bases, and 14 bases lay between the germline ends. The CDR3 totals 15 residues. CDR3 region: CASSSSQGETDTQYF. Written as DNA, the CDR3 is TGTGCCAGCAGCTCGTCACAAGGAGAGACAGATACGCAGTATTTT.

The CDR3 loop reads CASGASGRSGELFF. For the CDR3, the DNA is TGTGCCAGTGGGGCTAGCGGGAGATCCGGGGAGCTGTTTTTT. The V and J genes are TRBV6-1 and TRBJ2-2; 10 bases align to TRBD2. Germline V gene data show CDR1 as MNHNS and CDR2 as SASEGT. The J segment lost 6 bases and the V segment lost 9 bases, leaving 7 bases of the junction unmatched. This CDR3 spans 14 amino acids.

This clone was seen a handful of times. This sequence joins TRBV5-1 and TRBJ1-4, with TRBD1 identical over 8 bases. The CDR3 is 16 residues long. Germline V lookup: CDR1 SGHRS, CDR2 YFSETQ. V lost 4 bases to trimming and J lost 0 bases; unmatched junction nucleotides: 5. In nucleotides, the CDR3 is TGCGCCAGCAGCCCGGGGACAGGTGCAACTAATGAAAAACTGTTTTTT. Protein product: CASSPGTGATNEKLFF.

The chain uses TRBV28 and TRBJ2-1, with a tentative D call TRBD2 (6 bases). CDR3 length equals 14 residues. CDR1 is MDHEN and CDR2 is SYDVKM in the germline V gene. V was cut by 9 bases and J by 4 bases, with 16 bases left in between. The CDR3 loop reads CASSGAEVYNEQFF. For the CDR3, the DNA is TGTGCCAGTTCGGGAGCGGAAGTATACAATGAGCAGTTCTTC. Drawing the rest from reference TRBV28 and TRBJ2-1, the complete variable domain is DVKVTQSSRYLVKRTGEKVFLECVQDMDHENMFWYRQDPGLGLRLIYFSYDVKMKEKGDIPEGYSVSREKKERFSLILESASTNQTSMYLCASSGAEVYNEQFFGPGTRLTVL.

This clone appeared once. The chain joins TRBV2 to TRBJ1-5; the D is unclear. Trimming stripped 1 base from V and 0 bases from J, with 7 bases between. The CDR3 is 15 amino acids. The germline CDR1 and CDR2 sequences are SNHLY and FYNNEI. The CDR3 here is CASSEDRSSNQPQHF. The CDR3 region has the DNA TGTGCCAGCAGTGAAGACAGATCTAGCAATCAGCCCCAGCATTTT. Looking up the rest from reference TRBV2 and TRBJ1-5 gives the full variable domain: EPEVTQTPSHQVTQMGQEVILRCVPISNHLYFYWYRQILGQKVEFLVSFYNNEISEKSEIFDDQFSVERPDGSNFTLKIRSTKLEDSAMYFCASSEDRSSNQPQHFGDGTRLSIL.

This clone was found a few times. V is TRBV2 and J is TRBJ1-1, with a tentative D call TRBD1 (5 bases). Germline V gene data show CDR1 as SNHLY and CDR2 as FYNNEI. V shed 6 bases and J shed 7 bases, with 12 bases lying between them. The CDR3 extends over 12 amino acids. The CDR3 coding sequence is TGTGCCAGCAGCCTTCAGGGACTTGAAGCTTTCTTT. It codes for CASSLQGLEAFF.

V is TRBV6-6 and J is TRBJ2-7, with 8 bases aligning to TRBD2. Germline CDR1 is MNHNY and CDR2 is SVGAGI (reference sequence). CDR3 size: 15 residues. V trimming: 5 bases; J trimming: 1 base; junction bases outside the gene matches: 7. CDR3 sequence: CASSTIPGGSYEQYF. The DNA for the CDR3 is TGTGCCAGCAGTACGATTCCGGGAGGGTCCTACGAGCAGTACTTC.

The rearrangement links TRBV10-3 to TRBJ2-1, with TRBD2 identical over 9 bases. Germline V gene lookup returns CDR1 ENHRY and CDR2 SYGVKD. This CDR3 comprises 16 residues. After removal of 6 bases from V and 1 base from J, the junction contained 7 bases not matched to a gene. The CDR3, as DNA: TGTGCCATCAGGGCGGGAGCGGGAGGATCCTACAATGAGCAGTTCTTC. This translates into CAIRAGAGGSYNEQFF.

In this sample, this clone turned up a few times. The chain couples TRBV6-5 to TRBJ2-1; D perhaps matches TRBD2 (5 bases). CDR3 length: 12 amino acids. Germline CDR1 is MNHEY and CDR2 is SVGAGI. Trimming took 4 bases from V and 8 from J, leaving 9 bases between them. CDR3: CASSSTSHEQFF. The CDR3 nucleotides are TGTGCCAGCAGTTCCACTAGTCATGAGCAGTTCTTC.

In DNA, the CDR3 is TGTGCCAGCAGCGTAATAAGCGGACTCCCGAATGAGCAGTTCTTC. It translates to CASSVISGLPNEQFF. J is TRBJ2-1 and V is TRBV9; possibly TRBD2 for D (5 bases). V lost 1 base, J lost 7 bases, and 15 bases lay in between. Germline CDR1 is SGDLS and CDR2 is YYNGEE. The CDR3 has 15 residues. Variable domain in full (rest from reference TRBV9 and TRBJ2-1): DSGVTQTPKHLITATGQRVTLRCSPRSGDLSVYWYQQSLDQGLQFLIQYYNGEERAKGNILERFSAQQFPDLHSELNLSSLELGDSALYFCASSVISGLPNEQFFGPGTRLTVL.

This clone occurred a few times. The gene calls are TRBV28 and TRBJ2-2, with 10 bases matching TRBD2. Germline V lookup: CDR1 MDHEN, CDR2 SYDVKM. The J segment lost 4 bases and the V segment lost 6 bases, leaving 8 bases of the junction unmatched. The CDR3 is made up of 16 amino acids. CDR3 residues: CASRPSGSGGTGELFF. CDR3 bases: TGTGCCAGCAGACCTAGCGGGAGCGGGGGCACCGGGGAGCTGTTTTTT. The variable domain in full, completed from reference TRBV28 and TRBJ2-2, reads DVKVTQSSRYLVKRTGEKVFLECVQDMDHENMFWYRQDPGLGLRLIYFSYDVKMKEKGDIPEGYSVSREKKERFSLILESASTNQTSMYLCASRPSGSGGTGELFFGEGSRLTVL.

J is TRBJ1-5 and V is TRBV27, with D possibly matching TRBD1 (5 bases). The CDR3 consists of 14 residues. Germline V gene lookup returns CDR1 MNHEY and CDR2 SMNVEV (reference sequence). V lost 2 bases and J 7 bases, leaving 12 bases between the germline ends. The CDR3, as DNA: TGTGCCAGCAGTTTACAGGGAGGAGGGCAGCCCCAGCATTTT. Amino acids: CASSLQGGGQPQHF.

The chain is built from TRBV28 and TRBJ2-2; no clear D gene. Trimming took 10 bases from V and 4 from J, leaving 13 bases between them. Germline CDR1 and CDR2: MDHEN and SYDVKM. The CDR3 sequence is 13 residues long. This CDR3 reads CANLDPITGELFF. In DNA form, the CDR3 reads TGTGCCAATCTAGACCCGATCACCGGGGAGCTGTTTTTT. The entire variable domain, with the rest obtained from reference TRBV28 and TRBJ2-2, is as follows: DVKVTQSSRYLVKRTGEKVFLECVQDMDHENMFWYRQDPGLGLRLIYFSYDVKMKEKGDIPEGYSVSREKKERFSLILESASTNQTSMYLCANLDPITGELFFGEGSRLTVL.

The J gene is TRBJ2-5, the V gene TRBV7-9; 10 bases agree with TRBD1. The germline gives CDR1 SEHNR, CDR2 FQNEAQ (reference sequence). The CDR3 runs 14 residues. Trimming removed 5 bases from V and 5 bases from J; junction bases left unmatched: 5. CDR3 sequence reads: CASSRRQGAETQYF. CDR3 bases: TGTGCCAGCAGCCGTAGACAGGGGGCGGAGACCCAGTACTTC. Supplemented by reference TRBV7-9 and TRBJ2-5, the full variable domain reads DTGVSQNPRHKITKRGQNVTFRCDPISEHNRLYWYRQTLGQGPEFLTYFQNEAQLEKSRLLSDRFSAERPKGSFSTLEIQRTEQGDSAMYLCASSRRQGAETQYFGPGTRLLVL.

The chain uses TRBV6-5 and TRBJ1-1; TRBD1 might be the D (6 bases). Trimming removed 2 bases from V and 7 bases from J, with 11 bases in between. Germline assignment: CDR1 MNHEY and CDR2 SVGAGI. The CDR3 length is 13 residues. CDR3 residues: CASSYIGQLEAFF. As DNA, the CDR3 is TGTGCCAGCAGTTACATTGGACAGCTTGAAGCTTTCTTT.

J is TRBJ1-3 and V is TRBV18; 9 nucleotides line up with TRBD1. Germline V gene sequence: CDR1 KGHSH, CDR2 LQKENI. This CDR3 spans 15 amino acids. V gave up 3 bases and J gave up 2 bases; unmatched junction bases: 2. CDR3 nucleotides: TGTGCCAGCTCACCGGACAGGGGACCTGGAAACACCATATATTTT. This translates into CASSPDRGPGNTIYF.